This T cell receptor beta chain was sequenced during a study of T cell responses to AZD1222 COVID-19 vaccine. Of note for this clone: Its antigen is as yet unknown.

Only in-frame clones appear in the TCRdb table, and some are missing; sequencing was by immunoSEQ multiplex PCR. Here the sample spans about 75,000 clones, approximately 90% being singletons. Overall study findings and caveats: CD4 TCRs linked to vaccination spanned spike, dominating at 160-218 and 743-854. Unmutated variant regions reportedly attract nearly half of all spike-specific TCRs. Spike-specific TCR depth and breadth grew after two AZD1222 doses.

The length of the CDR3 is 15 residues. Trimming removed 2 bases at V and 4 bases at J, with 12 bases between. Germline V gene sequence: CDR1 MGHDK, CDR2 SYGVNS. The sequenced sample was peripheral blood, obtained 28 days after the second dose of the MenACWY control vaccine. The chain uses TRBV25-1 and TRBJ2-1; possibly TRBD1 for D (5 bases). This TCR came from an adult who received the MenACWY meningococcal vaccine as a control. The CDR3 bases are TGTGCCAGCAGTGAAATATCGGACACTTACAATGAGCAGTTCTTC. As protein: CASSEISDTYNEQFF.